This entry is about one T cell receptor (beta chain). Its antigen is not identified. Researchers ran the PCR with 60 Vbeta and 13 Jbeta primers. The protocol was immunoSEQ multiplex PCR, while the TCRdb copy is restricted to in-frame clones and leaves out a portion. The sample contains some 180,000 clones, about 80% of which appear only once. The data are from a study of cytomegalovirus exposure and HLA in healthy donors. Study outcomes and limitations: Most TCR sequences were rare, but some public TCRs occurred in many donors.

This TCR derives from a woman aged 30 to 39 in good health and CMV-seronegative. Sequences were obtained from PBMCs.

Here the CDR3 reads CASSTQENWGNQPQHF. CDR3 coding DNA: TGTGCCAGTAGTACCCAGGAAAACTGGGGCAATCAGCCCCAGCATTTT. This rearrangement joins TRBV19 to TRBJ1-5; no clear D gene. Trimming removed 4 bases from V and 2 bases from J, with 15 bases in between. The CDR3 loop spans 16 amino acids. The germline gives CDR1 LNHDA, CDR2 SQIVND (reference sequence).